This T cell receptor beta chain came from a study of cytomegalovirus exposure and HLA in healthy donors. Study-level findings and limits: Immune exposure data for these donors was limited to CMV serostatus. Roughly uniform depth of sequencing across donors was assumed in presence/absence analyses.

Each donor was healthy, and each was a bone marrow donor. These donors counted as nominally healthy when sampled, but unrecorded immune exposures were likely. The PCR was carried out with 60 Vbeta primers and 13 Jbeta primers. Sequencing used immunoSEQ multiplex PCR; TCRdb keeps in-frame clones, though not all of them. The table records about 76,000 clones, around 70% of them present only once. Concerning this clone: Its antigen is as yet unknown.

CDR1 is SEHNR, CDR2 FQNEAQ, per germline (reference sequence). CDR3 length: 14 amino acids. Trimming stripped 8 bases from V and 10 bases from J, with 21 bases between. The V and J genes are TRBV7-9 and TRBJ2-1; the D gene is possibly TRBD2 (6 bases). The clonotype comes from a woman aged 40 to 50 in good health and CMV-seropositive. Sequenced sample: PBMCs. The CDR3 protein is CASVSRRALTEQFF. The CDR3 coding sequence is TGTGCCAGCGTTTCCAGGAGGGCTCTCACCGAGCAGTTCTTC.